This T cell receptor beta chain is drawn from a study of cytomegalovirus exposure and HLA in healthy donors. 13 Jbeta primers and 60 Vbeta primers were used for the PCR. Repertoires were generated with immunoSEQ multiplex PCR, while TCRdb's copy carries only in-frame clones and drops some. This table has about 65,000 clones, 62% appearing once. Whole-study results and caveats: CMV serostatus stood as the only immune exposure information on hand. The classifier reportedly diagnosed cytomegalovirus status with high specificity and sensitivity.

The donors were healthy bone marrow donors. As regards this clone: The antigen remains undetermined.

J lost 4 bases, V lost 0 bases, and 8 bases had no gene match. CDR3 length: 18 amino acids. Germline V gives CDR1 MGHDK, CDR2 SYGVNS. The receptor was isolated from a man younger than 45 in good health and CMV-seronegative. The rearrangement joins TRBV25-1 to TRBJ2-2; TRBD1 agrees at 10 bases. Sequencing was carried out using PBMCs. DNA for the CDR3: TGTGCCAGCAGTGAATACGTGGGACAGGGGCTAGGCACCGGGGAGCTGTTTTTT. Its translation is CASSEYVGQGLGTGELFF.